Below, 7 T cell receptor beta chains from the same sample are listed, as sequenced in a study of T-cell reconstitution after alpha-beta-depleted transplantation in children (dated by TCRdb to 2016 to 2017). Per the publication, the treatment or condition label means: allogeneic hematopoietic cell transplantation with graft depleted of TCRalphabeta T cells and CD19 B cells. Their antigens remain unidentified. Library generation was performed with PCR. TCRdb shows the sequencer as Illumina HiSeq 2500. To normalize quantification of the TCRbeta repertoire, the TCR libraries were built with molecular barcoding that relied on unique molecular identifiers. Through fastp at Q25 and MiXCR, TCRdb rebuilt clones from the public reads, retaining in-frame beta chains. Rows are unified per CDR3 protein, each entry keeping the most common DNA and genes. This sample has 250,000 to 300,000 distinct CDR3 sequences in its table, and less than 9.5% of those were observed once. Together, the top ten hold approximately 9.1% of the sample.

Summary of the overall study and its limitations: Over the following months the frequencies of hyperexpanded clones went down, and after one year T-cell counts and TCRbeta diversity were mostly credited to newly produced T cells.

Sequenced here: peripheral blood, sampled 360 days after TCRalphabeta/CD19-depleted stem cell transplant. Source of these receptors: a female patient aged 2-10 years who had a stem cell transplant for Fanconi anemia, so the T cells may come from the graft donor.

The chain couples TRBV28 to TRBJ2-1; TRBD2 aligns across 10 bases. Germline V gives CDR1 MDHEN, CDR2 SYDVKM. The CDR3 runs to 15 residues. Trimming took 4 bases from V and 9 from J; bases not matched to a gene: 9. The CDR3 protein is CASSSGTSAPPEQFF. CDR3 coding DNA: TGTGCCAGCAGTTCGGGGACTAGCGCTCCTCCTGAGCAGTTCTTC.

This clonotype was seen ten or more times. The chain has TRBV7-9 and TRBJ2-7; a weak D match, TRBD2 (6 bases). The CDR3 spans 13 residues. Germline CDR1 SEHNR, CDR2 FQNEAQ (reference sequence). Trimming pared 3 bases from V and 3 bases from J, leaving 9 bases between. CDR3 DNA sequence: TGTGCCAGCAGCTTTGGGGGGAACTACGAGCAGTACGTC. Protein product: CASSFGGNYEQYV.

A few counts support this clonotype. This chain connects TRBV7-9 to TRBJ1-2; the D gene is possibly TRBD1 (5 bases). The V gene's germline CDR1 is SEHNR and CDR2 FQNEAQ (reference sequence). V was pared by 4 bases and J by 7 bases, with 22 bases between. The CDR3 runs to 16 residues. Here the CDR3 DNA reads TGTGCCAGCAGCTCCCCTTCTGCAGATACTCAGGGTGGCTACACCTTC. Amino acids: CASSSPSADTQGGYTF.

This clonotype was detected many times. CDR3 DNA sequence: TGCGCCAGCAGCTTGGAGGGTAGCGGTTCCTACAATGAGCAGTTCTTC. Protein: CASSLEGSGSYNEQFF. The chain employs TRBV5-1 and TRBJ2-1; the D gene is possibly TRBD2 (6 bases). Germline CDR1 SGHRS, CDR2 YFSETQ. Between the trimmed V and J ends, which lost 0 bases and 1 base, there was a span of 11 bases. The CDR3 consists of 16 residues.

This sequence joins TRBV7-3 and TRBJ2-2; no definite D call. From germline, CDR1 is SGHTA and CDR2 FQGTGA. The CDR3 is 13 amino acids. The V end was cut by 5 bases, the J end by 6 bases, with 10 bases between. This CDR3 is CASSQSSAGELFF. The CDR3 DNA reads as TGTGCCAGCAGCCAGTCGAGCGCCGGGGAGCTGTTTTTT.

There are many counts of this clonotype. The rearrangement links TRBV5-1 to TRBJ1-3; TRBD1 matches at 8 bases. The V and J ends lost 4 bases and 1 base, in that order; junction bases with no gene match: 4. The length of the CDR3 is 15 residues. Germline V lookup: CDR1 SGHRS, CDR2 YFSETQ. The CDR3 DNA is TGCGCCAGCAGCACCAGACAGGGGTCTGGAAACACCATATATTTT. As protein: CASSTRQGSGNTIYF.

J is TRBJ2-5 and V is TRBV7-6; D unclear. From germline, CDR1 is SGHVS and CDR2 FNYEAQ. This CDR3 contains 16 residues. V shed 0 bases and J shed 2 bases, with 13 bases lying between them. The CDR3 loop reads CASSLATGGWQETQYF. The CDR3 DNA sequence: TGTGCCAGCAGCTTAGCGACGGGCGGTTGGCAAGAGACCCAGTACTTC.